The T cell receptor (beta chain) under discussion was sequenced for a study of CD8+ T cells in alopecia areata. This clone was detected only once. The CDR3 is made up of 13 amino acids. CDR1 MNHEY and CDR2 SMNVEV come from the germline V gene (reference sequence). V was clipped by 3 bases and J by 2 bases, with 7 bases between them. Treatment in this sample: oral pan-JAK inhibitor, 5-10 mg twice daily. Sequencing relied on a cDNA template that was reverse transcribed from extracted RNA. Assay used: immunoSEQ multiplex PCR; TCRdb lists only in-frame clones, some missing. The table lists a few hundred thousand clones, more than 55% of them singletons, with about 1.2% in the top ten.

The TCR comes from a human donor with alopecia areata. This rearrangement joins TRBV27 to TRBJ1-2, with no clear D. The starting material was CD4+ T cells sorted from blood, obtained at week 44, from a patient treated with tofacitinib. This CDR3 reads CASSFGWNYGYTF. The CDR3 DNA follows: TGTGCCAGCAGTTTTGGCTGGAACTATGGCTACACCTTC.